Below, 20 T cell receptor beta chains from the same sample are listed, as sequenced in a study of T cell responses to AZD1222 COVID-19 vaccine. Profiled with immunoSEQ multiplex PCR; TCRdb holds only in-frame clones, not every one. In the table there are around 180,000 clones, around 92% of which are singletons. The specimen comprised peripheral blood, sampled on day 0 of AZD1222 vaccination. These receptors were obtained from an adult in good health.

V is TRBV7-6 and J is TRBJ2-3; D remains unclear. V was cut by 1 base and J by 4 bases, with 15 bases left in between. Looked up from germline, CDR1 is SGHVS and CDR2 is FNYEAQ. This CDR3 has 16 amino acids. The CDR3 DNA reads as TGTGCCAGCAGCTTAGGGCCCGATTCTAGTCCAGATACGCAGTATTTT. This encodes CASSLGPDSSPDTQYF. Using reference TRBV7-6 and TRBJ2-3 for the parts outside the CDR3, the full variable domain is GAGVSQSPRYKVTKRGQDVALRCDPISGHVSLYWYRQALGQGPEFLTYFNYEAQQDKSGLPNDRFSAERPEGSISTLTIQRTEQRDSAMYRCASSLGPDSSPDTQYFGPGTRLTVL.

V is TRBV6-5 and J is TRBJ2-7, with a tentative D call TRBD2 (5 bases). CDR3 length equals 15 residues. CDR1 and CDR2 from the germline V gene are MNHEY and SVGAGI. The V and J ends lost 6 bases and 0 bases respectively, with 15 bases between them. The CDR3 loop reads CASRREGGGSYEQYF. In DNA form, the CDR3 reads TGTGCCAGCAGGAGAGAGGGCGGAGGCTCCTACGAGCAGTACTTC.

The chain combines TRBV4-1 with TRBJ2-7; TRBD1 aligns across 8 bases. Losses at the gene ends were 2 bases for V and 2 bases for J; bases not matched to a gene: 14. Germline CDR1 reads MGHRA; CDR2 reads YSYEKL. This CDR3 is built from 18 residues. The CDR3 DNA follows: TGCGCCAGCAGCCAAAGGATAGCAGGGGGCCTACCTACCTACGAGCAGTACTTC. This sequence encodes CASSQRIAGGLPTYEQYF.

This clone was counted only a few times. The rearrangement links TRBV4-1 to TRBJ2-2; weak D call: TRBD2 (5 bases). Germline V CDR1 and CDR2: MGHRA, YSYEKL. V lost 4 bases to trimming and J lost 4 bases, with 16 bases between them. The CDR3 runs 16 residues. CDR3 DNA sequence: TGCGCCAGCAGCCCCTATCAGAGGGCGGCCACCGGGGAGCTGTTTTTT. Protein sequence: CASSPYQRAATGELFF.

V usage is TRBV2 and J usage is TRBJ1-6; D is undetermined. Trimming removed 2 bases from V and 9 bases from J, with 8 bases in between. CDR1 SNHLY and CDR2 FYNNEI come from the germline V gene. This CDR3 spans 13 amino acids. CDR3 sequence reads: CASSESGISPLHF. Here the CDR3 DNA reads TGTGCCAGCAGTGAATCGGGTATTTCACCCCTCCACTTT.

The chain carries TRBV28 and TRBJ1-1, with a weak D call TRBD1 (5 bases). The CDR3 contains 13 residues. The germline gives CDR1 MDHEN, CDR2 SYDVKM. V was pared by 5 bases and J by 6 bases, with 13 bases between. The CDR3 DNA is TGTGCCAGCAGTGCCCCCGGGGGTTCTGAAGCTTTCTTT. Its translation: CASSAPGGSEAFF.

The rearrangement uses TRBV5-1 and TRBJ1-1; D gene ambiguous. The CDR3 loop spans 13 amino acids. Germline loops: CDR1 SGHRS, CDR2 YFSETQ. V was shortened by 8 bases and J by 3 bases, with 14 bases between the two germline ends. CDR3 protein: CASGSAVDTEAFF. The DNA for the CDR3 is TGCGCCAGTGGGTCGGCGGTAGACACTGAAGCTTTCTTT.

The CDR3, as DNA: TGTGCCAGCAGTTTTTATCGGCTAGCGGGAGGTGAGCAGTTCTTC. It specifies CASSFYRLAGGEQFF. The V gene is TRBV28, the J gene TRBJ2-1, with 11 bases that match TRBD2. This CDR3 is built from 15 residues. The trim removed 3 bases at V and 9 bases at J, leaving 7 bases unmatched. Germline V gene lookup returns CDR1 MDHEN and CDR2 SYDVKM.

DNA for the CDR3: TGTGCCACCAGGGGGGAGGACTTGAACACTGAAGCTTTCTTT. It codes for CATRGEDLNTEAFF. The V gene is TRBV24-1, the J gene TRBJ1-1; a weak D match, TRBD1 (5 bases). Germline V gene data show CDR1 as KGHDR and CDR2 as SFDVKD. This CDR3 is 14 amino acids long. Trimming took off 7 bases at V and 0 bases at J, with 11 bases between the two ends.

The chain joins TRBV20-1 to TRBJ1-2; no clear D gene. Per the germline V gene, CDR1 is DFQATT and CDR2 is SNEGSKA (reference sequence). The V end was cut by 7 bases, the J end by 8 bases, with 11 bases between. This CDR3 region has 10 residues. Here the CDR3 reads CSVGGFGYTF. The CDR3 coding sequence is TGCAGTGTCGGTGGGTTCGGCTACACCTTC.

A few counts support this clone. The CDR3 is CASSSRFMNTEAFF. The CDR3 DNA is TGTGCCAGCAGTTCGAGGTTCATGAACACTGAAGCTTTCTTT. The genes are TRBV6-2 or TRBV6-3 and TRBJ1-1; D ambiguous. Looked up from germline, CDR1 is MNHEY and CDR2 is SVGEGT. The V end was cut by 4 bases, the J end by 0 bases, with 9 bases between. CDR3 length: 14 residues.

The chain carries TRBV11-2 and TRBJ2-1; 10 nucleotides line up with TRBD2. V trimming: 0 bases; J trimming: 0 bases; junction bases outside the gene matches: 11. The germline V gene encodes CDR1 SGHAT and CDR2 FQNNGV. The CDR3 is 20 amino acids. DNA of the CDR3: TGTGCCAGCAGCTTAGATAGGACTAGCGGCTACCGGACCTCCTACAATGAGCAGTTCTTC. Translated, it gives CASSLDRTSGYRTSYNEQFF.

The J gene is TRBJ1-1, the V gene TRBV7-8; D remains unclear. V lost 2 bases, J lost 12 bases, and 19 bases lay in between. Germline V gene lookup returns CDR1 SGHVS and CDR2 FQNEAQ. This CDR3 is 14 amino acids long. Written as DNA, the CDR3 is TGTGCCAGCAGCTTACAAAGGAGAGGAAGTTCGACTTTCTTT. Its translation is CASSLQRRGSSTFF.

The chain combines TRBV11-2 with TRBJ2-7; D remains unclear. This CDR3 has 13 residues. Per the germline V gene, CDR1 is SGHAT and CDR2 is FQNNGV. V dropped 1 base and J dropped 2 bases, with 6 bases sitting between them. CDR3 in DNA: TGTGCCAGCAGCTTAGCTATAGCCTACGAGCAGTACTTC. Translating it yields CASSLAIAYEQYF.

This chain uses TRBV15 with TRBJ2-7, with D unclear. The CDR3 spans 13 residues. Germline loops: CDR1 LNHNV, CDR2 YYDKDF (reference sequence). Trimming took off 5 bases at V and 7 bases at J, with 15 bases between the two ends. CDR3: CATSRTYYTEQYF. DNA of the CDR3: TGTGCCACCAGCCGCACCTACTACACTGAGCAGTACTTC.

The chain links TRBV5-1 to TRBJ1-1; TRBD1 matches 7 bases. The CDR3 has 12 residues. The germline gives CDR1 SGHRS, CDR2 YFSETQ. V lost 5 bases and J lost 3; bases outside the gene matches: 1. The CDR3 is CASSQGDTEAFF. CDR3 in DNA: TGCGCCAGCAGTCAGGGGGACACTGAAGCTTTCTTT.

The gene calls are TRBV4-3 and TRBJ1-4; perhaps TRBD1 as D (6 bases). The V end lost 5 bases, the J end lost 7 bases, and 23 bases lay between the germline ends. Per the germline V gene, CDR1 is LGHNA and CDR2 is YSLEER. CDR3 length: 17 amino acids. The CDR3 spells CASSVTGPGDGSEKLFF. CDR3 coding DNA: TGCGCCAGCAGCGTGACAGGCCCAGGAGATGGAAGTGAAAAACTGTTTTTT.

V gene TRBV19 combines with J gene TRBJ2-7, with 11 bases that match TRBD1. The ends lost 4 bases at V and 6 bases at J; junction bases unmatched: 5. Germline V gives CDR1 LNHDA, CDR2 SQIVND (reference sequence). The CDR3 has 14 amino acids. The CDR3 bases are TGTGCCAGTAGTACCCGGACAGGGGGCGGCGAGCAGTACTTC. Translation: CASSTRTGGGEQYF.

The rearrangement joins TRBV18 to TRBJ2-7; tentatively, D is TRBD1 or TRBD2 (5 bases each). Germline V gene data show CDR1 as KGHSH and CDR2 as LQKENI. Trimming left V 4 bases short and J 4 bases short, with 5 bases between. The CDR3 loop spans 11 amino acids. Written as DNA, the CDR3 is TGTGCCAGCTCACGGGGGTACGAGCAGTACGTC. Its protein product is CASSRGYEQYV.

The CDR3 protein is CASSPTSGATGELFF. CDR3 sequence (DNA): TGTGCCAGCAGTCCCACTAGCGGGGCCACCGGGGAGCTGTTTTTT. The chain recombines TRBV2 with TRBJ2-2, with TRBD2 matching over 10 bases. J gave up 4 bases and V 5 bases, and 4 bases lay outside the gene matches. The CDR3 is 15 amino acids. The germline V gene encodes CDR1 SNHLY and CDR2 FYNNEI.